Described below is a single T cell receptor beta chain sequence and its context. Antigen: not known. Exposure to brentuximab vedotin varied, and each patient had relapsed following autologous stem cell transplantation. Method: immunoSEQ multiplex PCR; TCRdb's copy keeps in-frame clones and lacks some. The sample has roughly 47,000 clones; less than 85% are singletons. The entry originates in a study of PD-1 blockade in classical Hodgkin lymphoma. Whole-study findings and limits: Lower baseline TCR diversity was reported for newly diagnosed patients than for healthy donors. A significant rise in TCR diversity was seen by C4D1 for CD4+ cells but not for CD8+ cells.

This clonotype was obtained from a human donor with classical Hodgkin lymphoma. The input for sequencing was peripheral blood mononuclear cells (PBMCs), taken before the second cycle of nivolumab.

The CDR3 region is CASSDRRDGEKLFF. Written as DNA, the CDR3 is TGTGCCAGCAGCGACCGCCGGGACGGTGAAAAACTGTTTTTT. The V gene is TRBV11-2, the J gene TRBJ1-4; D is possibly TRBD1 (5 bases). Germline V CDR1 and CDR2: SGHAT, FQNNGV. This CDR3 spans 14 amino acids. Trimming took off 5 bases at V and 7 bases at J, with 14 bases between the two ends.